This entry lists 3 T cell receptor beta chains sequenced from one sample in a study of blood T cells in healthy people across ages. Using a J-beta primer mix together with a sample-barcoded 5' primer, a second PCR was run for roughly 6 to 12 cycles. TCRdb independently ran MiXCR on the 5' RACE reads; one entry per CDR3 protein. The data show about 930,000 distinct CDR3 sequences, with almost 30% seen just once and roughly a tenth held by the top ten. These data were likewise used in another study, on T cells of mothers and their children.

Specimen: blood. The receptor source for this set is a woman in her 40s in good health.

The rearrangement uses TRBV12-3 or TRBV12-4 and TRBJ1-5; 8 nucleotides align to TRBD1. This CDR3 is built from 14 residues. V lost 6 bases and J lost 4; bases outside the gene matches: 5. CDR3: CASRLGTGNQPQHF. The DNA of the CDR3 is TGTGCCAGCAGACTTGGGACAGGTAATCAGCCCCAGCATTTT.

This clonotype occurred a few times. A junction boundary mismatches the germline segment, possibly from a read error. V gene TRBV7-7 combines with J gene TRBJ1-1; 7 bases align to TRBD1. The CDR3 is 13 amino acids. Germline V gives CDR1 SSHAT, CDR2 FNYEAQ (reference sequence). This CDR3 is CASSLKQGTEAFF. The DNA of the CDR3 is TGTGCTAGCAGCTTAAAACAGGGGACTGAAGCTTTCTTT.

This clonotype was seen many times. The genes are TRBV7-2 and TRBJ2-4; tentative D call: TRBD1 (6 bases). This CDR3 comprises 14 residues. With 4 bases removed from V and 8 bases from J, the gap between germline ends came to 15 bases. Germline V gene data show CDR1 as SGHTA and CDR2 as FQGNSA. DNA for the CDR3: TGTGCCAGCAGCTCCGGGACAAGGCCGGACATTCAGTACTTC. Translating it yields CASSSGTRPDIQYF. Looking up the rest from reference TRBV7-2 and TRBJ2-4 gives the full variable domain: GAGVSQSPSNKVTEKGKDVELRCDPISGHTALYWYRQSLGQGLEFLIYFQGNSAPDKSGLPSDRFSAERTGGSVSTLTIQRTQQEDSAVYLCASSSGTRPDIQYFGAGTRLSVL.